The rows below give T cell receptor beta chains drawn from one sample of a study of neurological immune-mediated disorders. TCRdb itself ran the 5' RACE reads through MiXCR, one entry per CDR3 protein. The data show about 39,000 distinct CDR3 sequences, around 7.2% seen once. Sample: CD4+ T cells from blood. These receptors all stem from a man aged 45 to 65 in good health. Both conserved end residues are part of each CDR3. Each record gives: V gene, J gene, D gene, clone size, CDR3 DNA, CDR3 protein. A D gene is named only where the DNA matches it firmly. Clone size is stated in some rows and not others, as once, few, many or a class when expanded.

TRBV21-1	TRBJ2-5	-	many	TGTGCCAGCAGCAATCTGACAGGGGGCAGAGAGACCCAGTACTTC	CASSNLTGGRETQYF
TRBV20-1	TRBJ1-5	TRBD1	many	TGCAGTGCTCTAGACAGGGTTGTGGTCAGCAATCAGCCCCAGCATTTT	CSALDRVVVSNQPQHF
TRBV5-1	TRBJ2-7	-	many	TGCGCCAGCAGCTTAGCGGCCGGCTACGAGCAGTACTTC	CASSLAAGYEQYF
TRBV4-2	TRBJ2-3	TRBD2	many	TGTGCCAGCAGCCAAGGGTCCAGCGGGAGGGATACGCAGTATTTT	CASSQGSSGRDTQYF
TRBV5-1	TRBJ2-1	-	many	TGCGCCAGCAGAGAGAGGTCCGGACTTCTCTACAATGAGCAGTTCTTC	CASRERSGLLYNEQFF
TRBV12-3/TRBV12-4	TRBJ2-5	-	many	TGTGCCAGCAGTTTGGCAGGGGCTCAAGAGACCCAGTACTTC	CASSLAGAQETQYF
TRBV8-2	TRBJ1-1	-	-	TGTGGGGACAGTTCGACTGAAGCTTTCTTT	CGDSSTEAFF
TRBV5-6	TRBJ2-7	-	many	TGTGCCAGCAGCGCCTGGGCGGGACCCCCCTACGAGCAGTACTTC	CASSAWAGPPYEQYF
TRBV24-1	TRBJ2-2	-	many	TGTGCCACCAGTGACTGGGGACTGGGACGTGGCGGGGAGCTGTTTTTT	CATSDWGLGRGGELFF
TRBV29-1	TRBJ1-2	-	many	TGCAGCGTTGGGTTGGGTAGGCCCAACTATGGCTACACCTTC	CSVGLGRPNYGYTF
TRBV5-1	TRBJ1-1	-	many	TGCGCCAGCAGCTTGGCTTCAGGAGTTATGAACACTGAAGCTTTCTTT	CASSLASGVMNTEAFF
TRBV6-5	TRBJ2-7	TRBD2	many	TGTGCCAGCAGTTACTCGAGTGGGGGGGGTGCCTCCGAGCAGTACTTC	CASSYSSGGGASEQYF
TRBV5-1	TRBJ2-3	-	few	TGCGCCAGCAGCTCGGCCGGCGGAGGGCGCACAGATACGCAGTATTTT	CASSSAGGGRTDTQYF
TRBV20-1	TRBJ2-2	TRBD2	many	TGCAGTGCTCGCGGACTAGCGGGAGGGGGGAACACCGGGGAGCTGTTTTTT	CSARGLAGGGNTGELFF
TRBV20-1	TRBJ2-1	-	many	TGCAGTGCCCGAATCGGGACTCCCCAGGGAGAGCAGTTCTTC	CSARIGTPQGEQFF
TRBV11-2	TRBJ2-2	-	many	TGTGCCAGCAGATACCCAATTTTGGGGGGAGGGGAGCTGTTTTTT	CASRYPILGGGELFF
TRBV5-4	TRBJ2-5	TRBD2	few	TGTGCCAGCGCACTAGCGGGAGGGAGGGAGACCCAGTACTTC	CASALAGGRETQYF
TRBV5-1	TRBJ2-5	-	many	TGCGCCAGCAGCGATCCCCGTGACACCCAAGAGACCCAGTACTTC	CASSDPRDTQETQYF
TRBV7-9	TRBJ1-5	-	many	TGTGCCAGCAGCTTAGGCGTCGGACAATTTAATCAGCCCCAGCATTTT	CASSLGVGQFNQPQHF
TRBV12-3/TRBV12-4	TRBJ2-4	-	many	TGTGCCAGCAGTCTCCCCGGGCTAGCCAAAAACATTCAGTACTTC	CASSLPGLAKNIQYF
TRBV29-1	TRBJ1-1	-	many	TGCAGCGTTTTTCCCAGGATGGATGCTTTCTTT	CSVFPRMDAFF
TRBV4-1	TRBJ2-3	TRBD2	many	TGCGCCAGCAGCCAAGCCGGGACTAGCGGGAGGAATACGCAGTATTTT	CASSQAGTSGRNTQYF
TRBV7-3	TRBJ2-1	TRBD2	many	TGTGCCAGCAGCTTAAATAGCGGGCTGACCTACAATGAGCAGTTCTTC	CASSLNSGLTYNEQFF
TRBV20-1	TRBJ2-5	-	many	TGCAGTGCTAGCGACGCCGGCAGGGGAGGAGAGACCCAGTACTTC	CSASDAGRGGETQYF
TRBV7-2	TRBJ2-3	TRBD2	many	TGTGCCAGCAGACGGCCGGGACTAGCGGCAGATACGCAGTATTTT	CASRRPGLAADTQYF
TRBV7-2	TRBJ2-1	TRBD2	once	TGTGCCAGCAGCGCAGGACTAGCGGCCTACAATGAGCAGTTCTTC	CASSAGLAAYNEQFF
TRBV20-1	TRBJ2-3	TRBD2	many	TGCAGTGCTACCAGATCGGCGGGAGGCACAGATACGCAGTATTTT	CSATRSAGGTDTQYF